These T cell receptor beta chains were read from a single sample in a study of T cell changes during pregnancy in multiple sclerosis. The data were produced by immunoSEQ multiplex PCR, yet TCRdb's version contains in-frame clones alone and is incomplete. The profile shows 40,000 to 50,000 clones, roughly 92% of them singletons. This specimen was CD4+ T cells from peripheral blood mononuclear cells, taken in the second trimester of pregnancy. These receptors originate from a female donor in good health, enrolled as a control in a pregnancy study. Both conserved end residues are part of each CDR3. A D gene is named only where the DNA matches it firmly. Some rows have no size entry. The others give once, few or many, or a class for an expanded clone.

abundance: few
d_gene: TRBD1
v_gene: TRBV18
j_gene: TRBJ1-3
CDR3nt: TGTGCCAGCTCACCAGGAACAGGGGTCAATACTGGAAACACCATATATTTT
CDR3aa: CASSPGTGVNTGNTIYF

abundance: NA
d_gene: NA
v_gene: TRBV5-1
j_gene: TRBJ1-2
CDR3nt: TGCGCCAGCAGCCGGACAGATCCTAAGTATGGCTACACCTTC
CDR3aa: CASSRTDPKYGYTF

abundance: once
d_gene: NA
v_gene: TRBV5-6
j_gene: TRBJ1-5
CDR3nt: TGTGCCAGCAGCTTTTCCGATCAGCCCCAGCATTTT
CDR3aa: CASSFSDQPQHF

abundance: NA
d_gene: TRBD1
v_gene: TRBV7-2
j_gene: TRBJ1-2
CDR3nt: TGTGCCAGCAGCCCGAGATCGCTGGGGGCAGGGGGGAACTATGGCTACACCTTC
CDR3aa: CASSPRSLGAGGNYGYTF

abundance: NA
d_gene: TRBD1
v_gene: TRBV13
j_gene: TRBJ1-1
CDR3nt: TGTGCCAGCAGCCCTCGACAGGGAACTTTGCACACTGAAGCTTTCTTT
CDR3aa: CASSPRQGTLHTEAFF

abundance: NA
d_gene: NA
v_gene: TRBV27
j_gene: TRBJ1-1
CDR3nt: TGTGCCAGCAGTTTATTCGGGGGGGTGAACACTGAAGCTTTCTTT
CDR3aa: CASSLFGGVNTEAFF

abundance: NA
d_gene: NA
v_gene: TRBV7-2
j_gene: TRBJ1-4
CDR3nt: TGTGCCAGCAGCTCCCACGGTGGAGCTAATGAAAAACTGTTTTTT
CDR3aa: CASSSHGGANEKLFF

abundance: once
d_gene: TRBD1
v_gene: TRBV5-1
j_gene: TRBJ1-1
CDR3nt: TGCGCCAGCAGCCGGGACAGGGGGATTAACACTGAAGCTTTCTTT
CDR3aa: CASSRDRGINTEAFF

abundance: NA
d_gene: NA
v_gene: TRBV11-3
j_gene: TRBJ2-7
CDR3nt: TGTGCCAGCAGCTTAGGAGGTCCGAGCTCCTACGAGCAGTACTTC
CDR3aa: CASSLGGPSSYEQYF

abundance: NA
d_gene: NA
v_gene: TRBV5-1
j_gene: TRBJ2-2
CDR3nt: TGCGCCAGCAGCATGGACGTCGCAGGGTCCGGGGAGCTGTTTTTT
CDR3aa: CASSMDVAGSGELFF

abundance: NA
d_gene: NA
v_gene: TRBV19
j_gene: TRBJ1-2
CDR3nt: TGTGCCAGTAGTCCCGACAGGTCTGGTGGCTACACCTTC
CDR3aa: CASSPDRSGGYTF

abundance: NA
d_gene: TRBD1
v_gene: TRBV23-1
j_gene: TRBJ1-5
CDR3nt: TGCGCCAGCAGTCAGACAGGGTCGTGGAGCAATCAGCCCCAGCATTTT
CDR3aa: CASSQTGSWSNQPQHF

abundance: NA
d_gene: TRBD1
v_gene: TRBV4-3
j_gene: TRBJ1-4
CDR3nt: TGCGCCAGCAGCCGAGATTGGGGGACAGGGAGTGAAAAACTGTTTTTT
CDR3aa: CASSRDWGTGSEKLFF

abundance: NA
d_gene: NA
v_gene: TRBV6-1
j_gene: TRBJ1-1
CDR3nt: TGTGCCAGCAGTGAGGGCAGGGTGAGCACTGAAGCTTTCTTT
CDR3aa: CASSEGRVSTEAFF

abundance: few
d_gene: NA
v_gene: TRBV7-2
j_gene: TRBJ2-5
CDR3nt: TGTGCCAGCAGCTTAGGATCCGCCGGGAGCCAAGAGACCCAGTACTTC
CDR3aa: CASSLGSAGSQETQYF

abundance: NA
d_gene: NA
v_gene: TRBV10-3
j_gene: TRBJ1-3
CDR3nt: TGTGCCATCGGTAACAGGGAGATCAGCTCTGGAAACACCATATATTTT
CDR3aa: CAIGNREISSGNTIYF

abundance: few
d_gene: TRBD1
v_gene: TRBV4-2
j_gene: TRBJ1-6
CDR3nt: TGTGCCAGCAGCTTGTCGGGACAGGCTGCCTATAATTCACCCCTCCACTTT
CDR3aa: CASSLSGQAAYNSPLHF

abundance: NA
d_gene: TRBD1
v_gene: TRBV11-2
j_gene: TRBJ1-4
CDR3nt: TGTGCCAGCAGCTTAGGAACAGGGGGCCTTAATGAAAAACTGTTTTTT
CDR3aa: CASSLGTGGLNEKLFF

abundance: few
d_gene: TRBD1
v_gene: TRBV6-5
j_gene: TRBJ1-2
CDR3nt: TGTGCCAGCAGTACGCGGACAGGGTCCTCTGGCTACACCTTC
CDR3aa: CASSTRTGSSGYTF

abundance: NA
d_gene: TRBD1
v_gene: TRBV30
j_gene: TRBJ1-3
CDR3nt: TGTGCCTGGAGTCTGACAGGGAACTCTGGAAACACCATATATTTT
CDR3aa: CAWSLTGNSGNTIYF

abundance: NA
d_gene: TRBD1
v_gene: TRBV19
j_gene: TRBJ1-1
CDR3nt: TGTGCCACCAAGACAGGGGTTCCTATGGACACTGAAGCTTTCTTT
CDR3aa: CATKTGVPMDTEAFF

abundance: NA
d_gene: TRBD1
v_gene: TRBV6-6
j_gene: TRBJ2-7
CDR3nt: TGTGCCAGCAGGGACAGGGGAGGATACGAGCAGTACTTC
CDR3aa: CASRDRGGYEQYF

abundance: once
d_gene: NA
v_gene: TRBV12-5
j_gene: TRBJ1-5
CDR3nt: TGTGCTAGTGGTCCGGGGACGGGAGGGGATCAGCCCCAGCATTTT
CDR3aa: CASGPGTGGDQPQHF

abundance: NA
d_gene: NA
v_gene: TRBV6-5
j_gene: TRBJ1-2
CDR3nt: TGTGCCAGCAGTTATTCCCCAGCTCGGGGCTATGGCTACACCTTC
CDR3aa: CASSYSPARGYGYTF

abundance: NA
d_gene: NA
v_gene: TRBV19
j_gene: TRBJ2-2
CDR3nt: TGTGCCAGTAGTATGAGTCCCATGGAGGGGACCGGGGAGCTGTTTTTT
CDR3aa: CASSMSPMEGTGELFF

abundance: NA
d_gene: NA
v_gene: TRBV27
j_gene: TRBJ2-6
CDR3nt: TGTGCCAGCAGTCCCGTCGGGGTGTCTGGGGCCAACGTCCTGACTTTC
CDR3aa: CASSPVGVSGANVLTF

abundance: NA
d_gene: TRBD1
v_gene: TRBV6-5
j_gene: TRBJ1-2
CDR3nt: TGTGCCAGCAGCCGCGACAGGGAATATGGCTACACCTTC
CDR3aa: CASSRDREYGYTF

abundance: NA
d_gene: NA
v_gene: TRBV5-1
j_gene: TRBJ1-2
CDR3nt: TGCGCCAGCAGCTTGGTGGCGGAGGAGAGCTACACCTTC
CDR3aa: CASSLVAEESYTF

abundance: NA
d_gene: NA
v_gene: TRBV25-1
j_gene: TRBJ2-7
CDR3nt: TGTGCCAGCCGTCCCGGGGGATCCTACGAGCAGTACTTC
CDR3aa: CASRPGGSYEQYF

abundance: NA
d_gene: NA
v_gene: TRBV30
j_gene: TRBJ1-2
CDR3nt: TGTGCCTGGAGGTCCTTACCCGGGGGTGGCTACACCTTC
CDR3aa: CAWRSLPGGGYTF

abundance: NA
d_gene: NA
v_gene: TRBV9
j_gene: TRBJ1-1
CDR3nt: TGTGCCAGCAGCTACTCCCAGGGTGACACTGAAGCTTTCTTT
CDR3aa: CASSYSQGDTEAFF

abundance: NA
d_gene: NA
v_gene: TRBV30
j_gene: TRBJ2-7
CDR3nt: TGTGCCTGGAGCCTAGGTAACGAGCAGTACTTC
CDR3aa: CAWSLGNEQYF

abundance: NA
d_gene: NA
v_gene: TRBV7-2
j_gene: TRBJ1-3
CDR3nt: TGTGCCAGCAGCGCAGACGGAGTTTCTGGAAACACCATATATTTT
CDR3aa: CASSADGVSGNTIYF

abundance: NA
d_gene: TRBD2
v_gene: TRBV25-1
j_gene: TRBJ2-1
CDR3nt: TGTGCCAGCAGTGAATGGGGCGGGGGGGCGAATGAGCAGTTCTTC
CDR3aa: CASSEWGGGANEQFF

abundance: NA
d_gene: NA
v_gene: TRBV2
j_gene: TRBJ1-5
CDR3nt: TGTGCCAGCACAGGGTCACGTAGCAATCAGCCCCAGCATTTT
CDR3aa: CASTGSRSNQPQHF

abundance: NA
d_gene: TRBD1
v_gene: TRBV5-1
j_gene: TRBJ1-4
CDR3nt: TGCGCCAGCAGCCCTCGGACAGGGCGGGATGAAAAACTGTTTTTT
CDR3aa: CASSPRTGRDEKLFF

abundance: NA
d_gene: NA
v_gene: TRBV6-1
j_gene: TRBJ1-3
CDR3nt: TGTGCCAGCAGTGCATCAGGGATTGGAAACACCATATATTTT
CDR3aa: CASSASGIGNTIYF

abundance: NA
d_gene: TRBD2
v_gene: TRBV4-3
j_gene: TRBJ2-2
CDR3nt: TGCGCCAGCAGCCAAGTCGGGGGGGATCACACCGGGGAGCTGTTTTTT
CDR3aa: CASSQVGGDHTGELFF

abundance: NA
d_gene: NA
v_gene: TRBV5-1
j_gene: TRBJ1-1
CDR3nt: TGTGCCAGCAGCTTGGAGCAGGGAAGGACTGAAGCTTTCTTT
CDR3aa: CASSLEQGRTEAFF

abundance: NA
d_gene: NA
v_gene: TRBV30
j_gene: TRBJ1-2
CDR3nt: TGTGCCTGGAGCGGTGGGGCAACCTATGGCTACACCTTC
CDR3aa: CAWSGGATYGYTF

abundance: NA
d_gene: TRBD1
v_gene: TRBV10-1
j_gene: TRBJ1-1
CDR3nt: TGCGCCAGCACCCTCGACGACAGGGAACGGCTTGACACTGAAGCTTTCTTT
CDR3aa: CASTLDDRERLDTEAFF

abundance: NA
d_gene: NA
v_gene: TRBV5-4
j_gene: TRBJ2-5
CDR3nt: TGTGCCAGCAGCGACTCTTCGGGGGAGACCCAGTACTTC
CDR3aa: CASSDSSGETQYF

abundance: NA
d_gene: NA
v_gene: TRBV30
j_gene: TRBJ1-5
CDR3nt: TGTGCCTGGAGTCAAACATCGCAACAGCCCCAGCATTTT
CDR3aa: CAWSQTSQQPQHF

abundance: NA
d_gene: NA
v_gene: TRBV5-1
j_gene: TRBJ2-2
CDR3nt: TGCGCCAGCAGCTTGGACATTTCGAACACCGGGGAGCTGTTTTTT
CDR3aa: CASSLDISNTGELFF

abundance: NA
d_gene: TRBD1
v_gene: TRBV7-2
j_gene: TRBJ1-3
CDR3nt: TGTGCCAGCAGCCCCAGAGTTGACAGGGCCGGAAACACCATATATTTT
CDR3aa: CASSPRVDRAGNTIYF

abundance: NA
d_gene: TRBD1
v_gene: TRBV5-5
j_gene: TRBJ1-1
CDR3nt: TGTGCCAGCAGCTTATCGGGACAGAAGAACACTGAAGCTTTCTTT
CDR3aa: CASSLSGQKNTEAFF

abundance: NA
d_gene: TRBD2
v_gene: TRBV19
j_gene: TRBJ2-3
CDR3nt: TGTGCCAGTAGCCAGATAGCGGGGGGCCTCACAGATACGCAGTATTTT
CDR3aa: CASSQIAGGLTDTQYF

abundance: NA
d_gene: NA
v_gene: TRBV30
j_gene: TRBJ1-1
CDR3nt: TGTGCCTGGGCGGAGCAGTTAAACACTGAAGCTTTCTTT
CDR3aa: CAWAEQLNTEAFF

abundance: NA
d_gene: TRBD1
v_gene: TRBV6-1
j_gene: TRBJ1-4
CDR3nt: TGTGCCAGCAGTGCCGTCGGACAGGGGAGAGAAAAACTGTTTTTT
CDR3aa: CASSAVGQGREKLFF

abundance: few
d_gene: NA
v_gene: TRBV4-3
j_gene: TRBJ1-1
CDR3nt: TGCGCCAGCAGCCAAGAAAGGCGGACTGAAGCTTTCTTT
CDR3aa: CASSQERRTEAFF

abundance: NA
d_gene: TRBD1
v_gene: TRBV4-3
j_gene: TRBJ2-3
CDR3nt: TGCGCCAGCAGCCAGGGGACCGGGACAGGTATAGATACGCAGTATTTT
CDR3aa: CASSQGTGTGIDTQYF

abundance: few
d_gene: NA
v_gene: TRBV7-2
j_gene: TRBJ1-1
CDR3nt: TGTGCCAGCAGCTTACTAGGTTCGAACACTGAAGCTTTCTTT
CDR3aa: CASSLLGSNTEAFF

abundance: NA
d_gene: NA
v_gene: TRBV4-1
j_gene: TRBJ2-6
CDR3nt: TGCGCCAGCAGCCAAACCCTTGTGACTAATGGGGCCAACGTCCTGACTTTC
CDR3aa: CASSQTLVTNGANVLTF

abundance: NA
d_gene: NA
v_gene: TRBV10-1
j_gene: TRBJ2-3
CDR3nt: TGCGCCAGCAACGGACGGGGTGTAGGGACAGATACGCAGTATTTT
CDR3aa: CASNGRGVGTDTQYF

abundance: NA
d_gene: TRBD1
v_gene: TRBV6-6
j_gene: TRBJ1-6
CDR3nt: TGTGCCAGCAGCGCTGACAGGGCACATTCACCCCTCCACTTT
CDR3aa: CASSADRAHSPLHF

abundance: NA
d_gene: NA
v_gene: TRBV10-3
j_gene: TRBJ2-5
CDR3nt: TGTGCCATCAGATCCGGGACTTCCGAAGAGACCCAGTACTTC
CDR3aa: CAIRSGTSEETQYF